The 10 T cell receptor beta chains given below trace back to one sample, sequenced in a study of T cells in Graves' hyperthyroidism and ophthalmopathy (dated by TCRdb to the late 2010s). Receptor libraries were prepared by multiplex PCR. The reads were generated on an Illumina HiSeq 2000. Amplification of TCR beta CDR3 regions was carried out from RNA transcripts. For the first round of RT-PCR on the TCR CDR3, the HTBI primer set was used together with the Qiagen OneStep RT-PCR kit. The public reads were quality trimmed at Q25 with fastp and then assembled into clones with MiXCR by TCRdb, keeping productive beta chains. Rows are combined by CDR3 protein, so each entry shows the most common genes and DNA. The sample contains a few hundred thousand distinct CDR3 sequences, under 15% of them found a single time. Of the sample, 30% to 35% falls within the top ten clones. The sequenced material came from blood. All receptors come from a woman younger than 45 with Graves' hyperthyroidism.

Comments on this clonotype: A much more abundant neighbour one base away suggests this may be a read error. The chain combines TRBV29-1 with TRBJ2-3; no clear D gene. This CDR3 comprises 11 residues. From germline, CDR1 is SQVTM and CDR2 ANQGSEA. Trimming removed 7 bases at V and 5 bases at J, with 10 bases between. CDR3 sequence (DNA): TGCAGCGCTCAGGTCATAGATACGCAGTATTTT. This translates into CSAQVIDTQYF.

This clonotype appeared a few times. The chain has TRBV6-1 and TRBJ2-5, with D hard to call. Per the germline V gene, CDR1 is MNHNS and CDR2 is SASEGT. The CDR3 has 12 amino acids. V dropped 5 bases and J dropped 5 bases, with 9 bases sitting between them. The CDR3 DNA reads TGTGCCAGCAGTTACGACGACGAGACCCAGTACTTC. It specifies CASSYDDETQYF.

About this clonotype itself: Being one base from a much bigger clone, this may be a read error. The V and J genes are TRBV20-1 and TRBJ2-5; 7 nucleotides line up with TRBD2. The CDR3 is 12 residues long. J was trimmed by 4 bases and V by 3 bases; bases with no gene match: 2. The germline V gene has CDR1 DFQATT and CDR2 SNEGSKA (reference sequence). The CDR3 reads CSASPSGETQYF. The CDR3 DNA sequence: TGCAGTGCTAGTCCTAGCGGAGAGACCCAGTACTTC.

This clonotype came up a few times. The CDR3 spells CASRPMDLLEPQHF. The CDR3 bases are TGTGCCAGTAGGCCCATGGACCTGTTGGAGCCCCAGCATTTT. This chain links TRBV19 with TRBJ1-5; D gene uncertain. CDR3 size: 14 residues. V was trimmed by 6 bases and J by 8 bases, leaving 17 bases between them. In germline, CDR1 is LNHDA, CDR2 SQIVND (reference sequence).

The rearrangement links TRBV10-3 to TRBJ2-2; weak D call: TRBD2 (6 bases). CDR1 and CDR2 from the germline V gene are ENHRY and SYGVKD. CDR3 size: 15 residues. V was pared by 8 bases and J by 0 bases, with 13 bases between. For the CDR3, the DNA is TGTGCCATCGGCCGGCTAGCGCCGAACACCGGGGAGCTGTTTTTT. Amino acid sequence: CAIGRLAPNTGELFF.

The chain couples TRBV27 to TRBJ1-3, with 7 bases lining up with TRBD1. This CDR3 contains 19 residues. J was trimmed by 2 bases and V by 9 bases; bases with no gene match: 22. Germline values: CDR1 MNHEY, CDR2 SMNVEV (reference sequence). CDR3 in amino acids: CASIELTRGQPKTGNTIYF. CDR3 bases: TGTGCCAGTATTGAATTAACCCGGGGACAGCCAAAAACTGGAAACACCATATATTTT.

This clonotype was recorded many times. This sequence joins TRBV10-3 and TRBJ2-5; a possible D gene is TRBD1 (5 bases). CDR1 and CDR2 (germline): ENHRY, SYGVKD. The CDR3 has 14 amino acids. V shed 3 bases and J shed 5 bases, with 13 bases lying between them. CDR3 sequence reads: CAISDRTLGETQYF. The CDR3 region has the DNA TGTGCCATCAGTGACCGGACACTTGGGGAGACCCAGTACTTC.

This clonotype was seen at least ten times. CDR3 in DNA: TGTGCCAGCAGCCAGGGCGGTGGGCCGCTGGGGCAGTACTTC. This codes for CASSQGGGPLGQYF. The rearrangement links TRBV7-9 to TRBJ2-7; TRBD1 is a possible D gene (5 bases). Germline lookup yields CDR1 SEHNR and CDR2 FQNEAQ (reference sequence). This CDR3 region has 14 residues. Trimming removed 5 bases at V and 9 bases at J, with 20 bases between.

In its sample, this clonotype was seen a few times. The chain is built from TRBV29-1 and TRBJ2-5, with 8 bases aligning to TRBD1. Trimming cost V 7 bases and J 5 bases; bases outside gene matches: 12. The CDR3 runs to 14 residues. Germline V gene sequence: CDR1 SQVTM, CDR2 ANQGSEA. CDR3: CSGGQGLRVETQYF. The CDR3 DNA follows: TGCAGCGGCGGACAGGGATTGAGGGTGGAGACCCAGTACTTC.

This clonotype was counted between two and nine times. The genes are TRBV5-6 and TRBJ2-1, with a weak D call TRBD2 (5 bases). The germline CDR1 and CDR2 sequences are SGHDT and YYEEEE. The CDR3 is made up of 14 amino acids. V was cut by 4 bases and J by 6 bases, with 14 bases left in between. The CDR3 DNA reads as TGTGCCAGCAGCCCCGACCCGAGCGGCAATGAGCAGTTCTTC. Translation: CASSPDPSGNEQFF.